This T cell receptor beta chain was captured in a study of blood T cell repertoires in COVID-19. V shed 6 bases and J 3 bases; nucleotides not matched to a gene: 10. The CDR3 runs to 17 residues. In germline, CDR1 is MRHNA, CDR2 SNTAGT. Assay: immunoSEQ multiplex PCR; the TCRdb copy retains only in-frame clones and omits some. The sample consists of 250,000 or so clones, 85% to 90% of them appearing once. Sequencing input: peripheral blood. The chain employs TRBV6-4 and TRBJ2-2; 10 bases fit TRBD1. This receptor was identified in a man older than 75 with acute or convalescent COVID-19. CDR3: CASSESDRGLDTGELFF. The CDR3 nucleotides read TGTGCCAGCAGCGAATCAGACAGGGGGCTGGACACCGGGGAGCTGTTTTTT.